A selection of T cell receptor beta chains follows, all from one sample in a study of technical replicates of blood from several donors. Some clones are missing from TCRdb's copy, which holds only in-frame ones; the method was immunoSEQ multiplex PCR. The sample contains tens of thousands of clones, 95% to 98% of which appear only once. Source material: T cells isolated from PBMCs. The receptors were gathered from a human donor in good health. CDR3s include the opening cysteine and the closing phenylalanine or tryptophan. Each record gives: J gene, clone size, V gene, D gene, CDR3 DNA, CDR3 protein. The D gene is left open where the match is weak. Size values are once, few and many counts, or a class for expanded clones, and some rows have none.

>TRBJ1-1|.|TRBV28|.
TGTGCCAGCATCGATAGACAGGTCTTCACTGAAGCTTTCTTT
CASIDRQVFTEAFF
>TRBJ2-1|.|TRBV6-5|TRBD2
TGTGCCAGCAGTTATGCGGGAGGGCCCAATGAGCAGTTCTTC
CASSYAGGPNEQFF
>TRBJ2-5|.|TRBV7-9|.
TGTGCCAGCAGCCGAACCGGAGAGACCCAGTACTTC
CASSRTGETQYF
>TRBJ1-1|.|TRBV28|TRBD1
TGTGCCAGCAGTCCTTTTACCGGGACAGGGGACGGTGAAGCTTTCTTT
CASSPFTGTGDGEAFF
>TRBJ2-7|.|TRBV10-1|.
TGCGCCAGCAGTGGTCCCGACAGAACCTACGAGCAGTACTTC
CASSGPDRTYEQYF
>TRBJ1-1|.|TRBV5-4|TRBD1
TGTGCCAGCAGCTTGGCCAGACAGGGGGGTTGGGGCACTGAAGCTTTCTTT
CASSLARQGGWGTEAFF
>TRBJ1-1|.|TRBV7-7|TRBD1
TGTGCTAGCAGCCCCGGGACAGGGGAAGCTTTCTTT
CASSPGTGEAFF
>TRBJ2-2|.|TRBV7-9|.
TGTGCCAGCAGCCCTAAATTTATTTCCGGGGAGCTGTTTTTT
CASSPKFISGELFF
>TRBJ1-5|.|TRBV15|.
TGTGCCACCAGCCGGGGGGGGAAGGATAGCAATCAGCCCCAGCATTTT
CATSRGGKDSNQPQHF
>TRBJ1-1|once|TRBV19|TRBD1
TGTGCCAGTAGTACGGACCGGGACAGGGGCCCAATGATGTTGGCTTTCTTT
CASSTDRDRGPMMLAFF
>TRBJ1-4|.|TRBV28|.
TGTGCCAGCAGTTTAGTTTCACATAATGAAAAACTGTTTTTT
CASSLVSHNEKLFF
>TRBJ2-1|.|TRBV4-1|.
TGCGCCAGCAGCCAAGATACCCAGTACAATGAGCAGTTCTTC
CASSQDTQYNEQFF
>TRBJ2-6|.|TRBV5-1|.
TGCGCCAGCAGCTTGGGCAGGGGATCTGGGGCCAACGTCCTGACTTTC
CASSLGRGSGANVLTF
>TRBJ2-5|.|TRBV10-2|TRBD2
TGCGCCAGCGGTCCGATAGCGGGGGGGCAAGAGACCCAGTACTTC
CASGPIAGGQETQYF
>TRBJ2-2|.|TRBV30|TRBD2
TGTGCCTGGACCCGGGGGGAGCGGGAGCTGTTTTTT
CAWTRGERELFF
>TRBJ1-1|.|TRBV12-5|.
TGTGCTAGTGGTTTGGTGGGTCACAGACCGAACACTGAAGCTTTCTTT
CASGLVGHRPNTEAFF
>TRBJ1-2|.|TRBV19|.
TGTGCCAGTAGTATAGGGGCGATTGGGAGATCCTATGGCTACACCTTC
CASSIGAIGRSYGYTF
>TRBJ2-1|.|TRBV5-4|TRBD2
TGTGCCAGCAGCTCCCTGACTAGCGGGAGGGCTAATGAGCAGTTCTTC
CASSSLTSGRANEQFF
>TRBJ2-1|once|TRBV4-1|TRBD2
TGCGCCAGCAGCCAAAGCGGGAGCTCCAACAATGAGCAGTTCTTC
CASSQSGSSNNEQFF
>TRBJ2-7|.|TRBV6-1|TRBD2
TGTGCCAGCAGTGAGGGACTAGCTCGCCACGAGCAGTACTTC
CASSEGLARHEQYF
>TRBJ2-3|.|TRBV7-9|.
TGTGCCAGCAGCTTCGGGGCGGGACTGTCCCCAGATACGCAGTATTTT
CASSFGAGLSPDTQYF
>TRBJ2-3|.|TRBV5-4|.
TGTGCCAGCAGCTATGGACAGAACATCAGAGAGGATACGCAGTATTTT
CASSYGQNIREDTQYF